The entry below describes one TCR beta chain. Its antigen remains unknown. This CDR3 has 15 amino acids. V was pared by 2 bases and J by 2 bases, with 12 bases between. CDR1 and CDR2 from the germline V gene are KGHSH and LQKENI. Treatment given: oral pan-JAK inhibitor, 5-10 mg twice daily. The sample belongs to a study of CD8+ T cells in alopecia areata. Findings of the study overall: In scalp and blood during tofacitinib, many expanded lesional clones persisted.

Extracted RNA was reverse transcribed into cDNA, the sequencing template. TCRdb's table, derived via immunoSEQ multiplex PCR, lists solely in-frame clones and lacks some. The table lists roughly 110,000 clones, 56% of them singletons. The TCR comes from a human donor with alopecia areata. The gene calls are TRBV18 and TRBJ1-2, with unresolved D. The specimen comprised CD4+ T cells sorted from blood, sampled at week 24, from a patient treated with tofacitinib. CDR3 bases: TGTGCCAGCTCACCAGCGGCAGGAGCCAACTATGGCTACACCTTC. It encodes CASSPAAGANYGYTF.